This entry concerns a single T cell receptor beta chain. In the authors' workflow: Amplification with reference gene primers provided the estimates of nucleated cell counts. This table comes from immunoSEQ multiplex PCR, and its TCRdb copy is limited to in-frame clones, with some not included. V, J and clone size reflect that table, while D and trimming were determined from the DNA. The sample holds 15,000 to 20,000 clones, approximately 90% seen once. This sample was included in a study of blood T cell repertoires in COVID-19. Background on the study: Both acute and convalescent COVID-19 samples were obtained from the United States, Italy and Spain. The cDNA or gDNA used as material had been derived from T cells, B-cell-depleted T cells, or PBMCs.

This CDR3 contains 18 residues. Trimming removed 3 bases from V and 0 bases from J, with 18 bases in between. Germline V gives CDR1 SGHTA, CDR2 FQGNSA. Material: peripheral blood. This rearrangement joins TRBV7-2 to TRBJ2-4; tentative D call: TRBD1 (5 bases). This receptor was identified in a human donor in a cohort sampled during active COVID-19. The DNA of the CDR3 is TGTGCCAGCAGCTTGAGCATCGACAGCTCTAGAGCCAAAAACATTCAGTACTTC. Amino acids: CASSLSIDSSRAKNIQYF.